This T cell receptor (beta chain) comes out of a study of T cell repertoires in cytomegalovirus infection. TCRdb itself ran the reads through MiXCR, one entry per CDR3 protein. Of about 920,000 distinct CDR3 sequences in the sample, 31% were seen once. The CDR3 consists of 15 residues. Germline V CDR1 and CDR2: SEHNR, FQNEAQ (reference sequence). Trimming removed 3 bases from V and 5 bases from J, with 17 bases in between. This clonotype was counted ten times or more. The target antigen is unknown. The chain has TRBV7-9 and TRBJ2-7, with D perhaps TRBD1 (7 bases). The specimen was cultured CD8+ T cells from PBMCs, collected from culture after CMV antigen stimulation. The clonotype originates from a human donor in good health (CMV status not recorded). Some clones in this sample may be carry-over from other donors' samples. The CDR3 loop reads CASSLEGAPIHEQYV. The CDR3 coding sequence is TGTGCCAGCAGCTTGGAGGGGGCGCCAATCCACGAGCAGTACGTC.